Below, 27 T cell receptor beta chains from the same sample are listed, as sequenced in a study of blood T cell repertoires in COVID-19. TCRdb's table, derived via immunoSEQ multiplex PCR, lists solely in-frame clones and lacks some. The table includes approximately 280,000 clones, nearly 90% detected once. Specimen: peripheral blood. All receptors derive from a man between 18 and 35 years old with active or convalescent COVID-19.

CDR3 protein: CSVLGTGGQPQHF. DNA of the CDR3: TGCAGCGTCCTAGGGACAGGGGGTCAGCCCCAGCATTTT. V and J are TRBV29-1 and TRBJ1-5, with 11 positions matching TRBD1. With 6 bases clipped from V and 6 bases from J, the junction kept 4 bases outside the gene matches. Germline CDR1 and CDR2: SQVTM and ANQGSEA. This CDR3 region has 13 residues.

The chain is built from TRBV7-9 and TRBJ1-1, with D hard to call. Trimming removed 1 base from V and 7 bases from J, with 10 bases in between. CDR3 length equals 13 residues. CDR1 and CDR2 (germline): SEHNR, FQNEAQ (reference sequence). Here the CDR3 DNA reads TGTGCCAGCAGCTTAGTGTCCCCAAATGAAGCTTTCTTT. Protein: CASSLVSPNEAFF.

The chain links TRBV15 to TRBJ1-2, with D maybe TRBD1 (6 bases). The CDR3 sequence is 14 residues long. Per germline, CDR1 LNHNV and CDR2 YYDKDF (reference sequence). The V gene lost 2 bases and the J gene lost 8 bases, with 15 bases spanning the gap. Here the CDR3 DNA reads TGTGCCACCAGCAGAATTGGACAGCTGGGGGGCTACACCTTC. Translated, it gives CATSRIGQLGGYTF.

The gene calls are TRBV29-1 and TRBJ1-1; possibly TRBD1 for D (6 bases). The CDR3 is made up of 12 amino acids. The V end lost 6 bases, the J end lost 6 bases, and 14 bases lay between the germline ends. Germline lookup yields CDR1 SQVTM and CDR2 ANQGSEA. CDR3 region: CSVPRGGAEAFF. The CDR3 nucleotides read TGCAGCGTCCCGAGGGGGGGCGCTGAAGCTTTCTTT.

This rearrangement joins TRBV4-1 to TRBJ2-3; tentative D call: TRBD1 (6 bases). In germline, CDR1 is MGHRA, CDR2 YSYEKL. V lost 4 bases to trimming and J lost 0 bases, with 14 bases between them. The CDR3 consists of 16 residues. CDR3: CASSLYLGASTDTQYF. In DNA, the CDR3 is TGCGCCAGCAGCCTGTATTTGGGGGCTAGCACAGATACGCAGTATTTT.

This clone was observed a handful of times. This chain links TRBV5-4 with TRBJ1-1, with D tentatively TRBD1 (6 bases). Germline CDR1 SGHNT, CDR2 YYREEE (reference sequence). V lost 1 base and J 4 bases, leaving 14 bases between the germline ends. This CDR3 is 15 amino acids long. The CDR3 DNA sequence: TGTGCCAGCAGCTTGTACCAGGGGTCGACCACTGAAGCTTTCTTT. It is translated as CASSLYQGSTTEAFF.

This clone occurred a few times. CDR3 residues: CASSEAKGGTDTQYF. The CDR3 coding sequence is TGTGCCAGCAGTGAAGCAAAGGGGGGCACAGATACGCAGTATTTT. The chain links TRBV6-1 to TRBJ2-3; a weak D match, TRBD1 (6 bases). Germline assignment: CDR1 MNHNS and CDR2 SASEGT. V was cut by 0 bases and J by 1 base, with 8 bases left in between. The CDR3 runs to 15 residues.

The table lists this clone with many counts. This chain uses TRBV6-5 with TRBJ2-3, with D maybe TRBD2 (6 bases). The CDR3 is 14 residues long. Germline values: CDR1 MNHEY, CDR2 SVGAGI. Trimming took 0 bases from V and 4 from J, leaving 8 bases between them. This CDR3 reads CASSYSREADTQYF. In nucleotides, the CDR3 is TGTGCCAGCAGTTACTCTAGGGAGGCAGATACGCAGTATTTT.

J is TRBJ2-1 and V is TRBV13, with 8 bases lining up with TRBD1. After removal of 2 bases from V and 4 bases from J, the junction contained 22 bases not matched to a gene. The length of the CDR3 is 21 residues. The germline V gene encodes CDR1 PRHDT and CDR2 FYEKMQ (reference sequence). The CDR3 here is CASSLSSIRTGFRVGYNEQFF. The DNA for the CDR3 is TGTGCCAGCAGCTTATCCTCGATAAGGACAGGGTTTAGAGTTGGATACAATGAGCAGTTCTTC.

A remark on this clone: The junction differs from germline at one of its ends, possibly a read error. The chain uses TRBV6-5 and TRBJ1-2; maybe TRBD1 (6 bases). This CDR3 has 14 residues. Germline V gene data show CDR1 as MNHEY and CDR2 as SVGAGI. DNA of the CDR3: TGTGCCAGCAGTTCCCCGACAGGAGCCTATGGCCACACCTTC. Its protein is CASSSPTGAYGHTF.

CDR3 in amino acids: CASSLATGSRTEAFF. The CDR3 DNA reads TGTGCCAGCAGCTTAGCCACAGGGAGTAGGACTGAAGCTTTCTTT. The chain carries TRBV7-6 and TRBJ1-1, with D perhaps matching TRBD1 (6 bases). Trimming removed 0 bases at V and 5 bases at J, with 13 bases between. Per the germline V gene, CDR1 is SGHVS and CDR2 is FNYEAQ. The CDR3 sequence is 15 residues long.

This clone was detected a few times. The gene calls are TRBV7-2 and TRBJ2-3; 7 positions match TRBD2. This CDR3 comprises 15 residues. CDR1 and CDR2 from the germline V gene are SGHTA and FQGNSA. Unmatched junction bases numbered 4, after V lost 2 bases and J lost 2 bases. Here the CDR3 reads CASSLSGTFTDTQYF. In nucleotides, the CDR3 is TGTGCCAGCAGCTTAAGCGGGACTTTCACAGATACGCAGTATTTT.

V is TRBV25-1 and J is TRBJ2-1, with a tentative D call TRBD1 (6 bases). Germline V gives CDR1 MGHDK, CDR2 SYGVNS. The CDR3 spans 17 residues. Trimming removed 3 bases at V and 3 bases at J, with 18 bases between. CDR3 nucleotides: TGTGCCAGCAGTGATCCTCCTACAGGGAACGACTACAATGAGCAGTTCTTC. It specifies CASSDPPTGNDYNEQFF.

A few counts support this clone. This sequence joins TRBV2 and TRBJ1-4; D gene unclear. V was cut by 8 bases and J by 0 bases, with 10 bases left in between. Germline CDR1 is SNHLY and CDR2 is FYNNEI. The length of the CDR3 is 14 residues. The CDR3 is CASDGGSTNEKLFF. For the CDR3, the DNA is TGTGCCAGCGACGGAGGTTCAACTAATGAAAAACTGTTTTTT.

This sequence joins TRBV10-3 and TRBJ1-1, with TRBD1 matching over 7 bases. The germline V gene encodes CDR1 ENHRY and CDR2 SYGVKD. This CDR3 spans 14 amino acids. J was trimmed by 5 bases and V by 0 bases; bases with no gene match: 3. The CDR3: CAISESTGSTEAFF. CDR3 nucleotide sequence: TGTGCCATCAGTGAGTCGACAGGGTCTACTGAAGCTTTCTTT.

This chain uses TRBV6-5 with TRBJ1-1; D gene unclear. V was cut by 4 bases and J by 11 bases, with 8 bases left in between. CDR3 size: 10 residues. Germline CDR1 MNHEY, CDR2 SVGAGI. In DNA, the CDR3 is TGTGCCAGCAGTTTCCCTAGGGCTTTCTTT. Translation: CASSFPRAFF.

This clone came up a few times. This rearrangement joins TRBV5-4 to TRBJ1-2; D call uncertain. The CDR3 loop spans 12 amino acids. V was trimmed by 9 bases and J by 4 bases, leaving 13 bases between them. Germline lookup yields CDR1 SGHNT and CDR2 YYREEE (reference sequence). CDR3 in DNA: TGTGCCATACACAGTGGGAGCTATGGCTACACCTTC. It is translated as CAIHSGSYGYTF.

V usage is TRBV7-2 and J usage is TRBJ2-7; tentative D call: TRBD2 (5 bases). CDR3 length: 15 amino acids. V gave up 6 bases and J gave up 0 bases, with 15 bases separating them. Germline CDR1 reads SGHTA; CDR2 reads FQGNSA. CDR3 region: CASSPAGVSSYEQYF. Here the CDR3 DNA reads TGTGCCAGCAGTCCAGCCGGGGTAAGCTCCTACGAGCAGTACTTC.

V is TRBV12-3 or TRBV12-4 and J is TRBJ2-5; TRBD2 matches at 7 bases. The CDR3 has 13 residues. Trimming cost V 5 bases and J 5 bases; bases outside gene matches: 5. The CDR3 sequence is CASSLGGLETQYF. The DNA of the CDR3 is TGTGCCAGCAGTCTGGGGGGGTTGGAGACCCAGTACTTC.

As for this clone: At one end, the junction sequence differs from germline, possibly due to a read error. This rearrangement joins TRBV2 to TRBJ2-7; 7 bases match TRBD1. The CDR3 totals 12 residues. CDR1 SNHLY and CDR2 FYNNEI come from the germline V gene. The CDR3 loop is CASREDRDEQYF. CDR3 coding DNA: TGTGCCAGCAGAGAAGACAGGGACGAGCAGTACTTC.

The chain recombines TRBV3-1 (or the pseudogene TRBV3-2) with TRBJ1-6; no clear D gene. Trimming pared 7 bases from V and 0 bases from J, leaving 13 bases between. CDR1 is LGHDT and CDR2 is YNNKEL in the germline V gene (reference sequence). The CDR3 totals 16 residues. The CDR3 loop reads CASTRSGSSYNSPLHF. In DNA, the CDR3 is TGTGCCAGCACCCGATCTGGCAGCTCCTATAATTCACCCCTCCACTTT.

This clone appeared once. CDR3 bases: TGTGCCAGCAGCCAAAAGGGGGGGAGAGGCTACACCTTC. Amino acids: CASSQKGGRGYTF. This rearrangement joins TRBV9 to TRBJ1-2; D perhaps matches TRBD1 (6 bases). Trimming shortened V by 4 bases and J by 8 bases, and 15 bases separated the two germline ends. Germline loops: CDR1 SGDLS, CDR2 YYNGEE. This CDR3 is built from 13 residues.

The chain combines TRBV3-1 (or the pseudogene TRBV3-2) with TRBJ1-6; D unresolved. Deletions cut 1 base from V and 2 bases from J, with 12 bases between. The CDR3 runs 17 residues. Germline-derived CDR1 and CDR2 are LGHDT and YNNKEL (reference sequence). The CDR3 region has the DNA TGTGCCAGCAGCCAAGGAGGAGGGCGCGCCTATAATTCACCCCTCCACTTT. This codes for CASSQGGGRAYNSPLHF.

The rearrangement links TRBV7-8 to TRBJ1-1; perhaps TRBD1 as D (5 bases). The V end was cut by 0 bases, the J end by 2 bases, with 7 bases between. Germline V gene sequence: CDR1 SGHVS, CDR2 FQNEAQ. The CDR3 runs 14 residues. The CDR3 DNA reads TGTGCCAGCAGCTTAGCAGGGGCCAACACTGAAGCTTTCTTT. Protein: CASSLAGANTEAFF. The complete variable domain, with remaining parts taken from reference TRBV7-8 and TRBJ1-1, reads GAGVSQSPRYKVAKRGQDVALRCDPISGHVSLFWYQQALGQGPEFLTYFQNEAQLDKSGLPSDRFFAERPEGSVSTLKIQRTQQEDSAVYLCASSLAGANTEAFFGQGTRLTVV.

In its sample, this clone was seen once. The rearrangement joins TRBV5-6 to TRBJ1-5; 9 bases match TRBD1. V lost 0 bases, J lost 6 bases, and 10 bases stayed unmatched. CDR1 is SGHDT, CDR2 YYEEEE, per germline. There are 17 residues in the CDR3. CDR3 sequence: CASSLAGQGSSFQPQHF. The CDR3 region has the DNA TGTGCCAGCAGCTTGGCGGGACAGGGATCCTCCTTTCAGCCCCAGCATTTT.

This clone was seen only once. The chain uses TRBV9 and TRBJ2-5; TRBD2 matches 11 bases. Germline V gene lookup returns CDR1 SGDLS and CDR2 YYNGEE. CDR3 length: 15 amino acids. With 4 bases clipped from V and 8 bases from J, the junction kept 10 bases outside the gene matches. CDR3 region: CASSRDGLAGGTQYF. The DNA of the CDR3 is TGTGCCAGCAGCCGAGATGGGCTAGCGGGGGGAACCCAGTACTTC.

The rearrangement links TRBV2 to TRBJ1-5, with 8 bases aligning to TRBD1. This CDR3 is built from 12 residues. Germline loops: CDR1 SNHLY, CDR2 FYNNEI. J gave up 7 bases and V 7 bases, and 3 bases lay outside the gene matches. The CDR3 DNA reads as TGTGCCAGCACAGGGGGCGGGCAGCCCCAGCATTTT. Its protein is CASTGGGQPQHF.